One and the same sample provided the 22 T cell receptor beta chains below, sequenced in a study of regulatory T cells in long-lasting Graves disease. Time point of the sample: newly diagnosed GD, antithyroid drugs for less than 3 months. PBMC RNA was the source of the TCR library. Construction of TCR beta libraries relied on iRepertoire HTBI primers and on Arm-PCR targeting CDR3 regions. One entry per CDR3 protein results from TCRdb running MiXCR on the multiplex PCR reads. The data contain about 620,000 distinct CDR3 sequences, roughly 16% of them singletons. The same data also went into a second study, on T cells in Graves' hyperthyroidism and ophthalmopathy.

Material: peripheral blood mononuclear cells (PBMCs), obtained at new diagnosis, from a patient treated with antithyroid drugs. These receptors were collected from a woman aged 25 to 39 with Graves disease.

This clonotype was seen many times. The chain combines TRBV28 with TRBJ2-7; TRBD2 is a possible D gene (6 bases). Trimming removed 5 bases from V and 3 bases from J, with 20 bases in between. This CDR3 comprises 16 residues. Germline V lookup: CDR1 MDHEN, CDR2 SYDVKM. The CDR3 sequence is CASSGLGTGEIYEQYF. CDR3 coding DNA: TGTGCCAGCAGTGGCTTAGGGACGGGAGAAATCTACGAGCAGTACTTC.

J is TRBJ2-7 and V is TRBV20-1, with a possible D match to TRBD2 (6 bases). Germline lookup yields CDR1 DFQATT and CDR2 SNEGSKA (reference sequence). The CDR3 is 13 residues long. Trimming removed 6 bases at V and 5 bases at J, with 17 bases between. The CDR3 is CSAVDYPPHEQYF. The CDR3 bases are TGCAGTGCCGTGGACTACCCCCCCCACGAGCAGTACTTC.

This clonotype was seen repeatedly, ten times or more. This rearrangement joins TRBV28 to TRBJ1-5; possibly TRBD1 for D (6 bases). Germline V gene data show CDR1 as MDHEN and CDR2 as SYDVKM. This CDR3 contains 16 residues. The V and J ends lost 6 bases and 11 bases respectively, with 26 bases between them. The CDR3 protein is CASSPQPPQGSGAQHF. CDR3 DNA sequence: TGTGCCAGCAGCCCCCAACCCCCACAGGGTTCGGGAGCCCAGCATTTT.

This clonotype has a count of ten or more. The gene calls are TRBV2 and TRBJ2-7; 12 nucleotides line up with TRBD1. The germline V gene encodes CDR1 SNHLY and CDR2 FYNNEI. This CDR3 has 15 residues. Trimming at V came to 7 bases and at J to 3 bases, leaving 7 bases not matched to a gene. CDR3 sequence reads: CASTPGQGAVYEQYF. The DNA of the CDR3 is TGTGCCAGCACCCCGGGACAGGGGGCTGTCTACGAGCAGTACTTC.

V and J are TRBV20-1 and TRBJ1-4; TRBD1 aligns across 10 bases. The CDR3 has 12 residues. Trimming removed 4 bases from V and 11 bases from J; junction bases left unmatched: 4. Germline assignment: CDR1 DFQATT and CDR2 SNEGSKA (reference sequence). The CDR3 here is CSAIGQGGKLFF. The DNA of the CDR3 is TGCAGTGCTATCGGACAGGGGGGTAAACTGTTTTTT.

This clonotype showed up just a few times. A much larger clone differs from this one at a single base, so this may be a read error. The CDR3 nucleotides are TGTGCCAGCGGGCGGGTTAAAATTTCACCCCTCCACTTT. Protein product: CASGRVKISPLHF. The chain recombines TRBV28 with TRBJ1-6; D is unresolved. The germline V and J ends were trimmed by 8 bases and 9 bases, with 14 bases remaining between them. The CDR3 runs to 13 residues. Per the germline V gene, CDR1 is MDHEN and CDR2 is SYDVKM. Variable domain in full (rest from reference TRBV28 and TRBJ1-6): DVKVTQSSRYLVKRTGEKVFLECVQDMDHENMFWYRQDPGLGLRLIYFSYDVKMKEKGDIPEGYSVSREKKERFSLILESASTNQTSMYLCASGRVKISPLHFGNGTRLTVT.

Comment on this clonotype: A much more abundant neighbour one base away suggests this may be a read error. The genes are TRBV2 and TRBJ2-1; D perhaps matches TRBD1 (6 bases). Gene TRBJ2-5 matches the end of the DNA better, so the J call may be wrong. From germline, CDR1 is SNHLY and CDR2 FYNNEI. The CDR3 has 13 amino acids. CDR3 sequence (DNA): TGTGCCAGCAGTGCGGGACAACCAGAGACCCAGTACTTC. It is translated as CASSAGQPETQYF.

The gene calls are TRBV6-2 or TRBV6-3 and TRBJ1-4, with D tentatively TRBD1 (5 bases). The V gene lost 6 bases and the J gene lost 8 bases, with 13 bases spanning the gap. Germline-derived CDR1 and CDR2 are MNHEY and SVGEGT. CDR3 length equals 13 residues. The DNA for the CDR3 is TGTGCCAGCAGGGGGGACGTCCCAGAAAAACTGTTTTTT. Its translation: CASRGDVPEKLFF.

The J gene is TRBJ2-5, the V gene TRBV5-1; D assignment may be TRBD1 or TRBD2 (5 bases each). The CDR3 is 13 residues long. Germline V gene sequence: CDR1 SGHRS, CDR2 YFSETQ. V lost 4 bases and J lost 3, with 10 bases in between. The CDR3 coding sequence is TGCGCCAGCAGCACGGGACCGAAAGAGACCCAGTACTTC. Translation gives CASSTGPKETQYF.

This clonotype was found many times. CDR3 loop: CASRDPRVGYTF. CDR3 nucleotides: TGTGCCAGCAGGGACCCTCGGGTTGGCTACACCTTC. J is TRBJ1-2 and V is TRBV2; D is undetermined. V lost 6 bases and J lost 7, with 12 bases in between. The length of the CDR3 is 12 residues. Per germline, CDR1 SNHLY and CDR2 FYNNEI.

The chain employs TRBV19 and TRBJ1-5, with D perhaps matching TRBD1 (6 bases). Germline CDR1 LNHDA, CDR2 SQIVND (reference sequence). Trimming removed 3 bases at V and 1 base at J, with 10 bases between. The CDR3 sequence is 15 residues long. In DNA form, the CDR3 reads TGTGCCAGTAGTATCGCAGGGGTAAGCAATCAGCCCCAGCATTTT. This gives the protein CASSIAGVSNQPQHF.

This clonotype was seen just once. V gene TRBV6-4 combines with J gene TRBJ2-2; TRBD1 aligns across 9 bases. After removal of 4 bases from V and 6 bases from J, the junction contained 6 bases not matched to a gene. The CDR3 runs to 15 residues. Germline lookup yields CDR1 MRHNA and CDR2 SNTAGT. CDR3 sequence: CASSGSGTGSGELFF. CDR3 sequence (DNA): TGTGCCAGCAGTGGCTCCGGGACAGGGTCCGGGGAGCTGTTTTTT.

This clonotype was detected ten times or more. The rearrangement joins TRBV29-1 to TRBJ2-1; D is uncertain. V shed 6 bases and J shed 10 bases, with 16 bases lying between them. CDR3 length: 12 amino acids. CDR1 is SQVTM and CDR2 is ANQGSEA in the germline V gene. The CDR3 here is CSVEQESREQFF. CDR3 coding DNA: TGCAGCGTCGAGCAGGAGAGTCGGGAGCAGTTCTTC.

This clonotype was seen more than once but under ten times. V usage is TRBV30 and J usage is TRBJ2-1; 9 bases are shared with TRBD2. V trimming: 3 bases; J trimming: 0 bases; junction bases outside the gene matches: 6. The CDR3 runs 16 residues. Germline V CDR1 and CDR2: GTSNPN, SVGIG (reference sequence). The CDR3 reads CAWRDYSGSSYNEQFF. The CDR3 DNA sequence: TGTGCCTGGAGGGACTATAGCGGGAGCTCCTACAATGAGCAGTTCTTC. The full variable domain, its missing parts supplied by reference TRBV30 and TRBJ2-1, is SQTIHQWPATLVQPVGSPLSLECTVEGTSNPNLYWYRQAAGRGLQLLFYSVGIGQISSEVPQNLSASRPQDRQFILSSKKLLLSDSGFYLCAWRDYSGSSYNEQFFGPGTRLTVL.

V usage is TRBV6-2 or TRBV6-3 and J usage is TRBJ2-3; D unresolved. V lost 0 bases and J lost 7, with 8 bases in between. The CDR3 runs 13 residues. Germline V gene data show CDR1 as MNHEY and CDR2 as SVGEGT. The CDR3 reads CASSYSSRNTQYF. The CDR3 bases are TGTGCCAGCAGTTACTCGAGCCGGAATACGCAGTATTTT.

This clonotype was recorded at least ten times. CDR3 region: CASSLGQGYYEQYF. CDR3 in DNA: TGTGCCAGCAGCTTAGGACAGGGCTACTACGAGCAGTACTTC. This chain connects TRBV7-2 to TRBJ2-7, with 7 bases identical to TRBD1. CDR1 and CDR2 (germline): SGHTA, FQGNSA. V lost 1 base and J lost 3; bases outside the gene matches: 3. The CDR3 has 14 residues.

The J gene is TRBJ2-1, the V gene TRBV19, with 10 bases matching TRBD2. This CDR3 comprises 16 residues. The V segment lost 4 bases and the J segment 8 bases; nucleotides outside the gene matches: 11. Germline CDR1 and CDR2: LNHDA and SQIVND (reference sequence). The CDR3: CASSSNPGLATDEQFF. As DNA, the CDR3 is TGTGCCAGTAGTAGCAACCCGGGACTAGCGACCGATGAGCAGTTCTTC. Filled out from reference TRBV19 and TRBJ2-1, the complete variable domain reads DGGITQSPKYLFRKEGQNVTLSCEQNLNHDAMYWYRQDPGQGLRLIYYSQIVNDFQKGDIAEGYSVSREKKESFPLTVTSAQKNPTAFYLCASSSNPGLATDEQFFGPGTRLTVL.

The sample holds many counts of this clonotype. The chain links TRBV28 to TRBJ1-5; TRBD1 is a possible D gene (5 bases). Per the germline V gene, CDR1 is MDHEN and CDR2 is SYDVKM. V dropped 5 bases and J dropped 3 bases, with 17 bases sitting between them. The CDR3 loop spans 16 amino acids. The CDR3 spells CASSHTGPINNQPQHF. In nucleotides, the CDR3 is TGTGCCAGCAGTCACACAGGACCCATTAACAATCAGCCCCAGCATTTT. Full variable domain (outside the CDR3, taken from reference TRBV28 and TRBJ1-5): DVKVTQSSRYLVKRTGEKVFLECVQDMDHENMFWYRQDPGLGLRLIYFSYDVKMKEKGDIPEGYSVSREKKERFSLILESASTNQTSMYLCASSHTGPINNQPQHFGDGTRLSIL.

This clonotype was recorded many times. This chain links TRBV27 with TRBJ2-1; 11 bases match TRBD2. This CDR3 is 15 amino acids long. J lost 8 bases, V lost 6 bases, and 9 bases had no gene match. CDR1 MNHEY and CDR2 SMNVEV come from the germline V gene (reference sequence). CDR3 DNA sequence: TGTGCCAGCAGCACTATAGCGGGAGGGCCTTATGAGCAGTTCTTC. Protein sequence: CASSTIAGGPYEQFF.

Many counts were recorded for this clonotype. The genes are TRBV19 and TRBJ2-7; 10 positions agree with TRBD1. Trimming removed 7 bases from V and 2 bases from J; junction bases left unmatched: 5. CDR1 LNHDA and CDR2 SQIVND come from the germline V gene (reference sequence). This CDR3 contains 14 residues. In nucleotides, the CDR3 is TGTGCCAGTAACAGTGGACAGGGGGCCTACGAGCAGTACTTC. It codes for CASNSGQGAYEQYF.

The chain links TRBV6-5 to TRBJ1-5, with 10 bases that match TRBD1. In germline, CDR1 is MNHEY, CDR2 SVGAGI. The CDR3 consists of 19 residues. The ends lost 2 bases at V and 9 bases at J; junction bases unmatched: 19. The CDR3 coding sequence is TGTGCCAGCAGTTACGCCTTAATGAGGACAGGGGGAAATGATAGGCCCCAGCATTTT. Residues: CASSYALMRTGGNDRPQHF.

This clonotype came up many times. V and J are TRBV18 and TRBJ2-1; possibly TRBD2 for D (6 bases). V was trimmed by 3 bases and J by 8 bases, leaving 11 bases between them. This CDR3 contains 13 residues. The germline V gene has CDR1 KGHSH and CDR2 LQKENI. The CDR3 region is CASSPLTGDEQFF. CDR3 DNA sequence: TGTGCCAGCTCACCCCTTACGGGGGATGAGCAGTTCTTC.